One and the same sample provided the 16 T cell receptor beta chains below, sequenced in a study of T cell repertoires in cytomegalovirus infection. TCRdb ran MiXCR on the reads and lists one entry per CDR3 protein. The sample holds around 280,000 distinct CDR3 sequences; about 9.1% are singletons and the top ten take more than 2.5%. The specimen was PBMCs. All receptors come from a human donor in good health (CMV status not recorded). Some clones in this sample may be carry-over from other donors' samples.

This clonotype was detected ten times or more. This sequence joins TRBV7-9 and TRBJ2-5, with D uncertain. CDR1 is SEHNR and CDR2 is FQNEAQ in the germline V gene (reference sequence). This CDR3 contains 13 residues. V dropped 3 bases and J dropped 3 bases, with 8 bases sitting between them. CDR3 coding DNA: TGTGCCAGCAGCTTGGACGGAAAAGAGACCCAGTACTTC. This gives the protein CASSLDGKETQYF.

There are many counts of this clonotype. The chain is built from TRBV28 and TRBJ1-2; perhaps TRBD1 as D (6 bases). Trimming left V 5 bases short and J 6 bases short, with 16 bases between. The CDR3 length is 14 residues. Per germline, CDR1 MDHEN and CDR2 SYDVKM. The CDR3 DNA sequence: TGTGCCAGCAGTCCAGGGACACTGACGGATGGCTACACCTTC. Translating gives CASSPGTLTDGYTF.

This clonotype came up many times. This chain uses TRBV11-2 with TRBJ2-1, with 7 bases fitting TRBD2. This CDR3 has 14 residues. Germline lookup yields CDR1 SGHAT and CDR2 FQNNGV. Losses at the gene ends were 4 bases for V and 6 bases for J; bases not matched to a gene: 6. The CDR3 sequence: CASSSQTSPNEQFF. The CDR3 DNA reads TGTGCCAGCAGCTCCCAGACTAGCCCCAATGAGCAGTTCTTC.

V gene TRBV6-2 or TRBV6-3 combines with J gene TRBJ2-2; D is undetermined. V dropped 2 bases and J dropped 6 bases, with 10 bases sitting between them. CDR3 length equals 14 residues. Per the germline V gene, CDR1 is MNHEY and CDR2 is SVGEGT. CDR3 in amino acids: CASSYRPRPGELFF. CDR3 nucleotides: TGTGCCAGCAGTTACCGGCCCAGGCCCGGGGAGCTGTTTTTT.

Many counts were recorded for this clonotype. The rearrangement links TRBV7-8 to TRBJ2-3; 12 nucleotides align to TRBD2. The germline V gene encodes CDR1 SGHVS and CDR2 FQNEAQ. There are 20 residues in the CDR3. The V segment lost 0 bases and the J segment 2 bases; nucleotides outside the gene matches: 12. CDR3 residues: CASSLAHPRLAGVFTDTQYF. The CDR3 DNA sequence: TGTGCCAGCAGCTTAGCCCATCCGCGACTAGCGGGGGTGTTCACAGATACGCAGTATTTT.

This clonotype was observed a few times. V gene TRBV6-2 or TRBV6-3 combines with J gene TRBJ1-1, with D possibly being TRBD1 (5 bases). There are 12 residues in the CDR3. Trimming left V 8 bases short and J 5 bases short, with 12 bases between. The germline V gene has CDR1 MNHEY and CDR2 SVGEGT. CDR3 protein: CASARGRTEAFF. The CDR3, as DNA: TGTGCCAGCGCCCGGGGCCGGACTGAAGCTTTCTTT.

Ten or more counts support this clonotype. The chain joins TRBV28 to TRBJ2-4; either TRBD1 or TRBD2 may fit D (5 bases each). CDR1 MDHEN and CDR2 SYDVKM come from the germline V gene. The CDR3 is 16 residues long. V was trimmed by 1 base and J by 7 bases, leaving 17 bases between them. CDR3 DNA: TGTGCCAGCAGTTTATCTCTCTTGGGGGTTCGGAACATTCAGTACTTC. It translates to CASSLSLLGVRNIQYF.

The chain combines TRBV7-9 with TRBJ2-5; a weak D match, TRBD1 (5 bases). CDR3 length: 15 residues. Germline loops: CDR1 SEHNR, CDR2 FQNEAQ (reference sequence). V shed 1 base and J shed 5 bases, with 14 bases lying between them. The CDR3 nucleotides read TGTGCCAGCAGCTTAGTCCAGGGTGGCGAGGAGACCCAGTACTTC. Translating it yields CASSLVQGGEETQYF. The complete variable domain, with remaining parts taken from reference TRBV7-9 and TRBJ2-5, reads DTGVSQNPRHKITKRGQNVTFRCDPISEHNRLYWYRQTLGQGPEFLTYFQNEAQLEKSRLLSDRFSAERPKGSFSTLEIQRTEQGDSAMYLCASSLVQGGEETQYFGPGTRLLVL.

V is TRBV2 and J is TRBJ2-1, with a tentative D call TRBD2 (5 bases). V was trimmed by 3 bases and J by 6 bases, leaving 12 bases between them. Germline V CDR1 and CDR2: SNHLY, FYNNEI. There are 14 residues in the CDR3. CDR3 coding DNA: TGTGCCAGCAGTGATCTAGCTGGTTCCAATGAGCAGTTCTTC. It is translated as CASSDLAGSNEQFF.

Notes on this clonotype: A much bigger clone sits one base away, suggesting this may be a read error. Given the absence of the conserved phenylalanine or tryptophan at the CDR3 end, a read error is likely. This chain connects TRBV5-1 to TRBJ2-7, with D uncertain. V dropped 0 bases and J dropped 4 bases, with 17 bases sitting between them. This CDR3 contains 16 residues. Germline CDR1 is SGHRS and CDR2 is YFSETQ. The chain's CDR3 is CASSLEFGGGGYEQYS. Here the CDR3 DNA reads TGCGCCAGCAGCTTGGAATTCGGCGGCGGTGGGTACGAGCAGTACTCC.

The chain links TRBV7-2 to TRBJ2-3; 9 bases agree with TRBD2. The CDR3 has 13 amino acids. CDR1 and CDR2 from the germline V gene are SGHTA and FQGNSA. V was pared by 11 bases and J by 1 base, with 4 bases of the junction left unmatched. This chain's CDR3 is CASKREGTDTQYF. CDR3 nucleotides: TGTGCCTCTAAGCGGGAGGGCACAGATACGCAGTATTTT. Complete variable domain (other parts from reference TRBV7-2 and TRBJ2-3): GAGVSQSPSNKVTEKGKDVELRCDPISGHTALYWYRQSLGQGLEFLIYFQGNSAPDKSGLPSDRFSAERTGGSVSTLTIQRTQQEDSAVYLCASKREGTDTQYFGPGTRLTVL.

This clonotype has a count of ten or more. CDR3 nucleotide sequence: TGTGCCAGCAGCCAAGTTGGGGGCTCCTATAATTCACCCCTCCACTTT. It codes for CASSQVGGSYNSPLHF. The chain carries TRBV4-2 and TRBJ1-6; weak D call: TRBD1 (5 bases). This CDR3 comprises 16 residues. The ends were cut back, 1 base at V and 0 bases at J, with 7 bases in the middle. CDR1 is LGHNA, CDR2 YNFKEQ, per germline.

This clonotype was seen ten or more times. The chain employs TRBV6-2 or TRBV6-3 and TRBJ1-5; D is ambiguous. This CDR3 region has 15 residues. V was cut by 3 bases and J by 0 bases, with 9 bases left in between. Germline V gene data show CDR1 as MNHEY and CDR2 as SVGEGT. CDR3 bases: TGTGCCAGCAGTTATTCGCGGAATAGCAATCAGCCCCAGCATTTT. Amino acids: CASSYSRNSNQPQHF.

This chain links TRBV18 with TRBJ1-2, with D unresolved. CDR1 is KGHSH and CDR2 is LQKENI in the germline V gene. Trimming stripped 2 bases from V and 4 bases from J, with 11 bases between. This CDR3 comprises 14 residues. Written as DNA, the CDR3 is TGTGCCAGCTCACCAGAGGAGACAAGCTATGGCTACACCTTC. It specifies CASSPEETSYGYTF. The variable domain in full, with the rest retrieved from reference TRBV18 and TRBJ1-2, is NAGVMQNPRHLVRRRGQEARLRCSPMKGHSHVYWYRQLPEEGLKFMVYLQKENIIDESGMPKERFSAEFPKEGPSILRIQQVVRGDSAAYFCASSPEETSYGYTFGSGTRLTVV.

Many counts were recorded for this clonotype. In DNA form, the CDR3 reads TGTGCCAGCAGTTTGTCTACGTACACAGATACGCAGTATTTT. Amino acid sequence: CASSLSTYTDTQYF. The chain recombines TRBV28 with TRBJ2-3; D call uncertain. The germline V and J ends were trimmed by 3 bases and 2 bases, with 9 bases remaining between them. This CDR3 spans 14 amino acids. Germline V lookup: CDR1 MDHEN, CDR2 SYDVKM.

This clonotype was counted ten times or more. This chain uses TRBV5-5 with TRBJ2-1; unclear D gene. The CDR3 contains 14 residues. Trimming stripped 3 bases from V and 8 bases from J, with 15 bases between. CDR1 is SGHKS and CDR2 is YYEKEE in the germline V gene (reference sequence). The DNA for the CDR3 is TGTGCCAGCAGCTCGTGGGTGGCGGTCGATGAGCAGTTCTTC. As protein: CASSSWVAVDEQFF.